This TCR beta chain was obtained from a study of identical twins (dated by TCRdb to 2016 to 2017). Study-level background: The study deep-sequenced TCR alpha and beta repertoires from monozygotic twins, unrelated adults of various ages and cord blood to test whether fetal clonotypes persist. Replicate twin experiments were performed at different times using different library preparation protocols to rule out contamination. Summary of the overall study and its limitations: Because the same donors could not be followed over many years, the conclusions relied on cross-sectional statistical analysis. Compared with coincidental sharing between unrelated individuals, an excess of low generation-probability sequences was observed among out-of-frame TCR alpha sequences shared between twins. Abundant cord blood beta clonotypes carried fewer insertions; young adult naive repertoires showed a weaker similar trend, while memory repertoires showed none. Zero-insertion analyses could be partly confounded by invariant T cells such as MAIT and iNKT, although diverse VJ usage argued against such confounding for most clonotypes. The excess sharing between twins in beta out-of-frame sequences was weaker because fewer shared sequences reduced the signal-to-noise ratio. Recombination models systematically underestimated out-of-frame TCR alpha sharing in monozygotic twins but agreed with sharing between unrelated individuals.

Library prep was done by 5' RACE. The data were produced on an Illumina HiSeq 2000. A universal primer binding site was added through template switching, and the final cDNA carried a unique molecular identifier so that TCR cDNA molecules could be counted accurately. First-strand cDNA for TCR alpha and beta chains was synthesized from specific primers in the conserved constant-segment region. To control for contamination, every cDNA library was double barcoded, receiving both a SMART-Mk sample barcode and Illumina barcodes. Two successive PCR steps introduced TruSeq adapter sequences along with Illumina sample barcodes. The TCR alpha and beta cDNA libraries were sequenced on the Illumina HiSeq platform using custom primers. For the original study's pipeline: MiGEC was used to process raw reads and extract unique molecular identifiers, and MiXCR was used to find CDR3 positions. Recombination models were inferred per individual with the repgenHMM and IGoR tools using an EM algorithm. The tcR package in R was used for shared clonotype analysis, with sharing normalized by the product of cloneset sizes. Out-of-frame nonproductive sequences were analyzed to study raw recombination free of thymic and clonal selection effects. TCRdb cleaned the public reads at Q25 with fastp, built clones with MiXCR and kept in-frame beta chains. CDR3 protein sequences are deduplicated, and each keeps its most common genes and DNA. In this record, the V and J calls reflect TCRdb's handling and not the investigators' own analysis. The sample yields around 960,000 distinct CDR3 sequences; about 12% were counted once. The top ten constitute around 1.6% of the sample.

A note on this clonotype: Its antigen is currently not known. Qualities for individual bases were not recorded, and no much larger clone is one base off.

Every donor was a healthy Caucasian. The twin cohort consisted of three pairs of female monozygotic twins, all aged roughly 18 to 29 years. RNA for TCR libraries was isolated from peripheral blood mononuclear cells. The sample also formed part of further work on yellow fever vaccine responses in identical twins. The second investigation adds: According to the authors, the vaccine-induced T cell response in identical twins seemed to be partly convergent and partly specific to each individual. In identical twins, the study followed T cell clones that responded to the vaccine with precision.

This TCR was recovered from a young woman in good health. Sequenced sample: PBMCs.

The sequence in DNA is TGTGCCAGCAGCGTTCCGACAGGCCAACCTGATAATTCACCCCTCCACTTT. Its protein product is CASSVPTGQPDNSPLHF. The rearranged segments are TRBV9 and TRBJ1-6; a weak D assignment points to TRBD1 (6 bases agree). The germline V gene encodes CDR1 SGDLS and CDR2 YYNGEE. V and J lose 2 bases and 5 bases, and a span of 17 bases separates them. From cysteine to phenylalanine, the CDR3 is 17 amino acids long. Here the CDR3 DNA is all that survives: 51 bases in frame from base 1.